The 17 T cell receptor beta chains below come from one sample, sequenced in a study of T cells in Graves' hyperthyroidism and ophthalmopathy. The CDR3 regions of TCR beta were amplified from RNA transcripts. TCR CDR3 underwent first-round RT-PCR with the HTBI primer set. A single record per CDR3 protein comes from TCRdb applying MiXCR to the multiplex PCR reads. The sample has around 440,000 distinct CDR3 sequences; 15% to 19% are singletons. The sample comprised blood. All receptors come from a woman under 30 with Graves' hyperthyroidism.

There are many counts of this clonotype. Relative to the germline gene, one junction end is altered; a read error may explain this. This sequence joins TRBV6-1 and TRBJ2-7; 8 positions match TRBD1. CDR1 is MNHNS and CDR2 is SASEGT in the germline V gene. The CDR3 contains 16 residues. CDR3 region: CASTEHRGTGQVGQYF. The DNA for the CDR3 is TGTGCCAGCACTGAACACCGCGGGACAGGACAAGTAGGGCAGTACTTC.

Remarks on this clonotype: A much bigger clone sits one base away, suggesting this may be a read error. No conserved phenylalanine or tryptophan is present at the end of the CDR3, so a read error is the likely explanation. This chain uses TRBV27 with TRBJ1-1, with D uncertain. Germline-derived CDR1 and CDR2 are MNHEY and SMNVEV (reference sequence). This CDR3 comprises 15 residues. The V gene lost 3 bases and the J gene lost 1 base, with 12 bases spanning the gap. This CDR3 reads CASSLGAPANTEAFL. In nucleotides, the CDR3 is TGTGCCAGCAGTTTGGGAGCCCCGGCGAACACTGAAGCTTTCCTT.

This clonotype has a count of ten or more. This sequence joins TRBV11-2 and TRBJ1-1; D remains unclear. Trimming shortened V by 5 bases and J by 4 bases, and 23 bases separated the two germline ends. The CDR3 consists of 17 residues. Looked up from germline, CDR1 is SGHAT and CDR2 is FQNNGV. The CDR3 region is CASSAAGFRGGGTEAFF. CDR3 DNA sequence: TGTGCCAGCAGCGCGGCGGGTTTTCGAGGAGGTGGCACTGAAGCTTTCTTT.

The genes are TRBV14 and TRBJ2-3, with D possibly matching TRBD2 (5 bases). Germline-derived CDR1 and CDR2 are SGHDN and FVKESK. The CDR3 spans 15 residues. Trimming pared 2 bases from V and 6 bases from J, leaving 15 bases between. DNA of the CDR3: TGTGCCAGCAGCCAATACGGGAACCCAGCCGATACGCAGTATTTT. Translated, it gives CASSQYGNPADTQYF.

This clonotype was recorded a few times. The V call is TRBV4-1, the J call TRBJ2-7; the match to TRBD1 covers 7 bases. There are 16 residues in the CDR3. Germline CDR1 is MGHRA and CDR2 is YSYEKL. The J segment lost 0 bases and the V segment lost 4 bases, leaving 9 bases of the junction unmatched. CDR3 residues: CASSRLPGQFSYEQYF. DNA for the CDR3: TGCGCCAGCAGCCGACTCCCGGGACAGTTCTCCTACGAGCAGTACTTC.

This clonotype was detected ten times or more. J is TRBJ1-3 and V is TRBV15; possible D gene TRBD1, 6 bases. With 4 bases removed from V and 0 bases from J, the gap between germline ends came to 19 bases. This CDR3 is 18 amino acids long. The germline V gene encodes CDR1 LNHNV and CDR2 YYDKDF (reference sequence). The CDR3 region has the DNA TGTGCCACCAGCAAAGGAAACAGGGCTGGCCGCTCTGGAAACACCATATATTTT. Its translation is CATSKGNRAGRSGNTIYF.

In this sample, this clonotype turned up many times. The chain has TRBV7-8 and TRBJ2-4; D perhaps matches TRBD1 (5 bases). The length of the CDR3 is 13 residues. The V gene lost 2 bases and the J gene lost 9 bases, with 11 bases spanning the gap. Germline loops: CDR1 SGHVS, CDR2 FQNEAQ. CDR3 nucleotides: TGTGCCAGCAGCTTAAGACAGTTGGGCATTCAGTACTTC. Translation gives CASSLRQLGIQYF.

This chain links TRBV5-1 with TRBJ1-4; 7 bases map to TRBD1. This CDR3 comprises 16 residues. V shed 3 bases, J shed 0 bases, and the junction held 5 bases outside the gene matches. CDR1 and CDR2 (germline): SGHRS, YFSETQ. The CDR3 nucleotides are TGCGCCAGCAGCTCAAGACAGGGAGCAACTAATGAAAAACTGTTTTTT. It translates to CASSSRQGATNEKLFF.

This clonotype was counted at least ten times. This CDR3 reads CSARDNPYEQYF. The CDR3 nucleotides read TGCAGTGCTAGAGATAATCCCTACGAGCAGTACTTC. The chain couples TRBV20-1 to TRBJ2-7; D remains unclear. Germline CDR1 DFQATT, CDR2 SNEGSKA (reference sequence). The CDR3 extends over 12 amino acids. V lost 0 bases, J lost 2 bases, and 5 bases lay in between.

Regarding this clonotype: A much larger clone differs from this one at a single base, so this may be a read error. The chain combines TRBV20-1 with TRBJ2-1; either TRBD1 or TRBD2 may supply D (7 bases each). Looked up from germline, CDR1 is DFQATT and CDR2 is SNEGSKA (reference sequence). Trimming cost V 6 bases and J 4 bases, with 19 bases left between them. The CDR3 extends over 15 amino acids. CDR3 in amino acids: CSASRRGGLYNEQFF. The CDR3 bases are TGCAGTGCATCACGCAGGGGGGGCCTTTACAATGAGCAGTTCTTC.

This clonotype was found many times. The chain employs TRBV6-1 and TRBJ2-1, with D perhaps matching TRBD1 or TRBD2 (5 bases each). Deletions cut 5 bases from V and 4 bases from J, with 15 bases between. The CDR3 consists of 15 residues. From germline, CDR1 is MNHNS and CDR2 SASEGT. CDR3 amino acids: CASSTGTPQYNEQFF. The CDR3, as DNA: TGTGCCAGCAGTACCGGGACCCCCCAATACAATGAGCAGTTCTTC.

J is TRBJ2-2 and V is TRBV6-2 or TRBV6-3; D uncertain. Germline CDR1 MNHEY, CDR2 SVGEGT. CDR3 length equals 14 residues. The V end lost 4 bases, the J end lost 6 bases, and 12 bases lay between the germline ends. In DNA form, the CDR3 reads TGTGCCAGCAGTTGGATGGCCTTGGCCGGGGAGCTGTTTTTT. It yields the protein CASSWMALAGELFF.

This rearrangement joins TRBV7-9 to TRBJ2-6, with 8 bases aligning to TRBD1. The J segment lost 4 bases and the V segment lost 3 bases, leaving 2 bases of the junction unmatched. The CDR3 consists of 15 residues. From germline, CDR1 is SEHNR and CDR2 FQNEAQ (reference sequence). In nucleotides, the CDR3 is TGTGCCAGCAGCTTGACAGGGGCCGGGGCCAACGTCCTGACTTTC. As protein: CASSLTGAGANVLTF.

This clonotype was counted many times. This sequence joins TRBV5-1 and TRBJ2-3; D is undetermined. The CDR3 is made up of 15 amino acids. Germline-derived CDR1 and CDR2 are SGHRS and YFSETQ. Trimming pared 1 base from V and 2 bases from J, leaving 11 bases between. CDR3 sequence: CASSLLVQNTDTQYF. In DNA form, the CDR3 reads TGCGCCAGCAGCTTGCTGGTACAGAACACAGATACGCAGTATTTT.

This clonotype was seen ten or more times. The chain recombines TRBV12-3 or TRBV12-4 with TRBJ1-1; a weak D match, TRBD1 (5 bases). The germline V and J ends were trimmed by 5 bases and 4 bases, with 17 bases remaining between them. The CDR3 sequence is 15 residues long. DNA of the CDR3: TGTGCCAGCAGTACCGGAGTTACCGGGGGCACTGAAGCTTTCTTT. This translates into CASSTGVTGGTEAFF.

This clonotype was detected ten times or more. V usage is TRBV7-9 and J usage is TRBJ2-1; D not certain. The germline V and J ends were trimmed by 4 bases and 4 bases, with 14 bases remaining between them. The germline CDR1 and CDR2 sequences are SEHNR and FQNEAQ (reference sequence). The CDR3 has 15 amino acids. The chain's CDR3 is CASSSLEANYNEQFF. The CDR3 DNA reads TGTGCCAGCAGCTCCCTCGAGGCTAATTACAATGAGCAGTTCTTC.

V is TRBV15 and J is TRBJ1-5, with a weak D call TRBD1 (5 bases). With 2 bases removed from V and 7 bases from J, the gap between germline ends came to 15 bases. Germline CDR1 and CDR2: LNHNV and YYDKDF (reference sequence). CDR3 length equals 15 residues. The chain's CDR3 is CATSRSGGGLQPQHF. The DNA for the CDR3 is TGTGCCACCAGCAGATCTGGGGGGGGTTTGCAGCCCCAGCATTTT.